Following are 22 T cell receptor beta chains from one sample sequenced in a study of blood T cells in healthy people across ages. Combining a sample-barcoded 5' primer with a J-beta primer mix, a second PCR ran for about 7 to 12 cycles. TCRdb analysed the 5' RACE reads with MiXCR anew, one entry per CDR3 protein. The sample records about 800,000 distinct CDR3 sequences, about 25% being singletons. The sample was also reused in another study, on T cells of mothers and their children.

Material: blood. These receptors all stem from a boy between 10 and 17 years old in good health.

The chain has TRBV4-3 and TRBJ2-7, with D unclear. The assigned J gene may be wrong: the sequence end matches TRBJ2-1 better. The CDR3 runs 15 residues. Germline V gene data show CDR1 as LGHNA and CDR2 as YSLEER. DNA for the CDR3: TGCGCCAGCAGCCAAGATCTCTCAGATTACAATGAGCAGTTCTTC. Encoded protein: CASSQDLSDYNEQFF.

CDR3 nucleotides: TGTGCCAGCAGCCAAGGGGGGGCTAGCAATCAGCCCCAGCATTTT. Its protein product is CASSQGGASNQPQHF. This chain uses TRBV13 with TRBJ1-5, with D possibly being TRBD1 (6 bases). Germline V gives CDR1 PRHDT, CDR2 FYEKMQ (reference sequence). The V and J ends lost 5 bases and 0 bases respectively, with 11 bases between them. CDR3 length equals 15 residues.

The chain combines TRBV20-1 with TRBJ1-6; D remains unclear. Germline CDR1 and CDR2: DFQATT and SNEGSKA (reference sequence). Trimming removed 0 bases at V and 5 bases at J, with 5 bases between. This CDR3 comprises 13 residues. The CDR3 loop reads CSARDGNNSPLHF. The CDR3 nucleotides read TGCAGTGCTAGAGACGGAAATAATTCACCCCTCCACTTT.

The chain combines TRBV20-1 with TRBJ2-5; maybe TRBD2 (5 bases). Matching the DNA end better, TRBJ2-7 makes the J call doubtful. The germline CDR1 and CDR2 sequences are DFQATT and SNEGSKA (reference sequence). This CDR3 comprises 13 residues. DNA of the CDR3: TGCAGTGCCGCTGGACTTCCGTCCTACGAGCAGTACTTC. As protein: CSAAGLPSYEQYF.

V is TRBV5-5 and J is TRBJ2-7; TRBD1 aligns across 10 bases. Germline lookup yields CDR1 SGHKS and CDR2 YYEKEE (reference sequence). V lost 4 bases to trimming and J lost 2 bases; unmatched junction nucleotides: 6. This CDR3 spans 15 amino acids. CDR3 sequence reads: CASSTGQGETYEQYF. In DNA form, the CDR3 reads TGTGCCAGCAGCACTGGACAGGGGGAGACCTACGAGCAGTACTTC.

The genes are TRBV29-1 and TRBJ2-1; 8 nucleotides align to TRBD1. The germline V gene has CDR1 SQVTM and CDR2 ANQGSEA. V gave up 4 bases and J gave up 6 bases; unmatched junction bases: 5. CDR3 length: 13 residues. CDR3 loop: CSVAGGASNEQFF. The CDR3 DNA follows: TGCAGCGTTGCAGGGGGCGCGAGCAATGAGCAGTTCTTC.

This clonotype was detected a few times. The chain carries TRBV28 and TRBJ2-7; D might be TRBD1 or TRBD2, each matching 5 bases. This CDR3 has 13 residues. CDR1 and CDR2 (germline): MDHEN, SYDVKM. V dropped 6 bases and J dropped 3 bases, with 12 bases sitting between them. The CDR3 DNA reads TGTGCCAGCAGACCGGGACGGAGCTACGAGCAGTACTTC. Translation: CASRPGRSYEQYF. The full variable domain, in which reference TRBV28 and TRBJ2-7 provide the parts outside the CDR3, is DVKVTQSSRYLVKRTGEKVFLECVQDMDHENMFWYRQDPGLGLRLIYFSYDVKMKEKGDIPEGYSVSREKKERFSLILESASTNQTSMYLCASRPGRSYEQYFGPGTRLTVT.

The chain is built from TRBV2 and TRBJ2-4; the D is unclear. V lost 3 bases to trimming and J lost 3 bases, with 12 bases between them. CDR3 length equals 15 residues. Per the germline V gene, CDR1 is SNHLY and CDR2 is FYNNEI. In DNA form, the CDR3 reads TGTGCCAGCAGTGACCCAGGATCTCTCAAAAACATTCAGTACTTC. It specifies CASSDPGSLKNIQYF.

The CDR3 here is CASSPPGTPNTGELFF. The CDR3 coding sequence is TGTGCCAGCAGCCCCCCCGGGACACCGAACACCGGGGAGCTGTTTTTT. The chain is built from TRBV7-3 and TRBJ2-2; TRBD1 might be the D (6 bases). V lost 5 bases and J 0 bases, leaving 13 bases between the germline ends. Germline loops: CDR1 SGHTA, CDR2 FQGTGA. The CDR3 is made up of 16 amino acids.

The chain combines TRBV4-3 with TRBJ2-2; D gene uncertain. Trimming pared 0 bases from V and 4 bases from J, leaving 12 bases between. CDR1 is LGHNA, CDR2 YSLEER, per germline. The CDR3 runs to 16 residues. The CDR3 coding sequence is TGCGCCAGCAGCCAAGATCGTGGCATCACCACCGGGGAGCTGTTTTTT. Translating gives CASSQDRGITTGELFF.

This clonotype occurred a few times. This sequence joins TRBV6-1 and TRBJ2-5; D is uncertain. The CDR3 extends over 16 amino acids. V shed 6 bases and J shed 3 bases, with 20 bases lying between them. CDR1 is MNHNS, CDR2 SASEGT, per germline. CDR3 region: CASRDAEWGREETQYF. Here the CDR3 DNA reads TGTGCCAGCAGGGACGCCGAGTGGGGAAGGGAAGAGACCCAGTACTTC.

V gene TRBV5-6 combines with J gene TRBJ2-7; 8 bases agree with TRBD2. Looked up from germline, CDR1 is SGHDT and CDR2 is YYEEEE. V shed 3 bases and J 3 bases; nucleotides not matched to a gene: 8. This CDR3 contains 15 residues. CDR3: CASSWGSGRVYEQYF. In nucleotides, the CDR3 is TGTGCCAGCAGCTGGGGGAGCGGGAGAGTCTACGAGCAGTACTTC.

The table lists this clonotype with a few counts. V gene TRBV7-3 combines with J gene TRBJ2-3; possibly TRBD1 for D (6 bases). Between the trimmed V and J ends, which lost 4 bases and 5 bases, there was a span of 13 bases. The CDR3 is 14 amino acids. CDR1 is SGHTA, CDR2 FQGTGA, per germline. This CDR3 is CASSSGQPGDTQYF. The CDR3 bases are TGTGCCAGCAGCTCCGGACAGCCGGGAGATACGCAGTATTTT.

This clonotype turned up a few times. The rearrangement joins TRBV18 to TRBJ2-5; D not certain. The CDR3 is 15 amino acids. Germline V gene lookup returns CDR1 KGHSH and CDR2 LQKENI. V was clipped by 0 bases and J by 2 bases, with 10 bases between them. CDR3 protein: CASSPPSGSQETQYF. The CDR3 region has the DNA TGTGCCAGCTCACCACCGTCCGGGTCACAAGAGACCCAGTACTTC.

This clonotype turned up a few times. The chain has TRBV7-9 and TRBJ2-7; 16 bases are shared with TRBD2. The CDR3 has 19 amino acids. The J segment lost 3 bases and the V segment lost 5 bases, leaving 13 bases of the junction unmatched. The germline V gene encodes CDR1 SEHNR and CDR2 FQNEAQ (reference sequence). The CDR3 here is CASSVTGTSGRAGRYEQYF. For the CDR3, the DNA is TGTGCCAGCAGCGTAACCGGGACTAGCGGGAGGGCAGGGCGCTACGAGCAGTACTTC.

This clonotype was seen only a few times. The genes are TRBV6-2 or TRBV6-3 and TRBJ2-5, with 11 positions matching TRBD1. The DNA end lines up better with TRBJ2-1; the J call may be wrong. Germline assignment: CDR1 MNHEY and CDR2 SVGEGT. This CDR3 contains 14 residues. The chain's CDR3 is CASNDGQGAAEQFF. CDR3 coding DNA: TGTGCCAGCAATGACGGACAGGGGGCAGCTGAGCAGTTCTTC.

This clonotype was observed once. CDR3 nucleotide sequence: TGTGCCAGCAGCGCGGGACTAGCGGGGAGCTCCTACAATGAGCAGTTCTTC. Translation gives CASSAGLAGSSYNEQFF. This chain connects TRBV3-1 to TRBJ2-1, with 13 bases identical to TRBD2. The CDR3 loop spans 17 amino acids. Germline V gene data show CDR1 as LGHDT and CDR2 as YNNKEL (reference sequence). J gave up 0 bases and V 5 bases, and 4 bases lay outside the gene matches.

A few counts support this clonotype. J is TRBJ1-4 and V is TRBV5-1; possibly TRBD1 for D (5 bases). Trimming left V 3 bases short and J 11 bases short, with 8 bases between. The CDR3 length is 11 residues. Germline CDR1 reads SGHRS; CDR2 reads YFSETQ. In nucleotides, the CDR3 is TGCGCCAGCAGCTCAGGGTCGAAACTGTTTTTT. Translated: CASSSGSKLFF. Drawing the rest from reference TRBV5-1 and TRBJ1-4, the complete variable domain is KAGVTQTPRYLIKTRGQQVTLSCSPISGHRSVSWYQQTPGQGLQFLFEYFSETQRNKGNFPGRFSGRQFSNSRSEMNVSTLELGDSALYLCASSSGSKLFFGSGTQLSVL.

This clonotype was seen more than once but under ten times. This sequence joins TRBV28 and TRBJ2-1; 10 nucleotides line up with TRBD1. With the DNA end fitting TRBJ2-5 better, the J assignment may be wrong. Germline V lookup: CDR1 MDHEN, CDR2 SYDVKM. The CDR3 sequence is 15 residues long. The DNA for the CDR3 is TGTGCCAGCAGTTTATGGGGACAGGGGCGTGGGACCCAGTACTTC. Its protein is CASSLWGQGRGTQYF.

This chain links TRBV6-2 or TRBV6-3 with TRBJ1-1, with 8 bases aligning to TRBD1. From germline, CDR1 is MNHEY and CDR2 SVGEGT. J was trimmed by 2 bases and V by 5 bases; bases with no gene match: 13. The CDR3 runs 17 residues. CDR3 nucleotides: TGTGCCAGCAGTGTCGGGGACAGGTTATTAATCAACACTGAAGCTTTCTTT. Translation: CASSVGDRLLINTEAFF.

This chain uses TRBV9 with TRBJ1-4, with D uncertain. This CDR3 is built from 17 residues. Germline CDR1 SGDLS, CDR2 YYNGEE. V lost 0 bases and J lost 7, with 19 bases in between. In DNA form, the CDR3 reads TGTGCCAGCAGCGTAGGCAGGAGCCCTGTGGGAAGTGAAAAACTGTTTTTT. This gives the protein CASSVGRSPVGSEKLFF.

V and J are TRBV7-2 and TRBJ2-6; D is ambiguous. V lost 5 bases and J lost 0, with 5 bases in between. CDR1 is SGHTA and CDR2 is FQGNSA in the germline V gene. The CDR3 contains 14 residues. CDR3: CASSVFSGANVLTF. CDR3 sequence (DNA): TGTGCCAGCAGCGTATTCTCTGGGGCCAACGTCCTGACTTTC.